This T cell receptor (beta chain) came from a study of response to subunit inactivated influenza vaccine. General study results and limits: The study's authors posited that every seasonal influenza vaccination enlists few new T cells.

The sample holds a few counts of this clonotype. Its antigen is unidentified. TCRdb itself ran the RT-PCR reads through MiXCR, one entry per CDR3 protein. The profile shows roughly 650,000 distinct CDR3 sequences, 15% to 17% of them singletons. Germline CDR1 is DFQATT and CDR2 is SNEGSKA (reference sequence). With V trimmed by 6 bases and J by 3 bases, 8 bases remained unmatched. The CDR3 has 15 amino acids. Here the sequenced sample was PBMCs from blood, taken about 12 days after vaccination. This clonotype was sampled from a man between 50 and 59 years old who received an inactivated influenza vaccine. V gene TRBV20-1 combines with J gene TRBJ2-1; TRBD2 matches at 10 bases. The CDR3 nucleotides read TGCAGTGCCCCCCCCCTAGCGGGAGACTACAATGAGCAGTTCTTC. Protein product: CSAPPLAGDYNEQFF.